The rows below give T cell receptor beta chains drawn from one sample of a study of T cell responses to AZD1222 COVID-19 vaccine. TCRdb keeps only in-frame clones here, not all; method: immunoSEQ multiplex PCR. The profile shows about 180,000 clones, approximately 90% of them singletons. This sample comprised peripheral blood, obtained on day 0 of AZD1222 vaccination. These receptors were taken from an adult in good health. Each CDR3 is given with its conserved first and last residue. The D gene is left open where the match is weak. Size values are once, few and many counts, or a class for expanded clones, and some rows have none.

TGCAGCGTTGCCTCGTCAGGGGGACAGCCCCAGCATTTT | CSVASSGGQPQHF | TRBJ1-5 | 13 | once | TRBD1 | TRBV29-1
TGTGCCACCAGCAGAGATCGGGTGAACACTGAAGCTTTCTTT | CATSRDRVNTEAFF | TRBJ1-1 | 14 | few | NA | TRBV15
TGTGCCAGCAGCCGGGGGGGTAGCAATCAGCCCCAGCATTTT | CASSRGGSNQPQHF | TRBJ1-5 | 14 | NA | NA | TRBV3-1/TRBV3-2
TGTGCCAGCAGCTTGCAGCGGAAAAGCTCTGGAAACACCATATATTTT | CASSLQRKSSGNTIYF | TRBJ1-3 | 16 | NA | NA | TRBV5-6
TGTGCCAGCAGTTCCGGACAGGGCGCTGAAGCTTTCTTT | CASSSGQGAEAFF | TRBJ1-1 | 13 | NA | TRBD1 | TRBV12-3/TRBV12-4
TGCGCCAGCAGCTTGGGGGACAACACCGGGGAGCTGTTTTTT | CASSLGDNTGELFF | TRBJ2-2 | 14 | NA | NA | TRBV5-1
TGTGCCATCAGTCCGGGATCTTCCTTGAACACTGAAGCTTTCTTT | CAISPGSSLNTEAFF | TRBJ1-1 | 15 | NA | NA | TRBV10-3
TGTGCCAGCAGCTTAGTCCCGGGAGATTACAATGAGCAGTTCTTC | CASSLVPGDYNEQFF | TRBJ2-1 | 15 | NA | NA | TRBV7-2
TGTGCCATCAGTGAGGGCCCAGGGCGGACTGAAGCTTTCTTT | CAISEGPGRTEAFF | TRBJ1-1 | 14 | NA | NA | TRBV10-3
TGTGCCAGCAGTGAACCCCACACCTTC | CASSEPHTF | TRBJ1-2 | 9 | NA | NA | TRBV25-1
TGTGCCACCAGTGATAAAAAGACAGGGCTCTATGGCTACACCTTC | CATSDKKTGLYGYTF | TRBJ1-2 | 15 | NA | TRBD1 | TRBV24-1
TGCAGCGTTGAAGCAGGGGGCTACGAGCAGTACTTC | CSVEAGGYEQYF | TRBJ2-7 | 12 | NA | TRBD1 | TRBV29-1
TGTGCCAGCAGTGAAGGGGGCCTTGAAGCTTTCTTT | CASSEGGLEAFF | TRBJ1-1 | 12 | NA | NA | TRBV2
TGCGCCAGCAGTGTGGCCGGGACAGGGGTTTCCTTTGGGGCCAACGTCCTGACTTTC | CASSVAGTGVSFGANVLTF | TRBJ2-6 | 19 | NA | TRBD1 | TRBV10-2
TGTGCCAGCAGCCCGTGGGACAGGGTCTACGAGCAGTACTTC | CASSPWDRVYEQYF | TRBJ2-7 | 14 | NA | TRBD1 | TRBV3-1/TRBV3-2
TGCGCCAGCAGTGAAGGGGTATTGAGCAATCAGCCCCAGCATTTT | CASSEGVLSNQPQHF | TRBJ1-5 | 15 | NA | NA | TRBV10-1
TGTGCAAGTCTCCACACGCTAGGACTAGCGGGCCCTTTGAACACCGGGGAGCTGTTTTTT | CASLHTLGLAGPLNTGELFF | TRBJ2-2 | 20 | NA | NA | TRBV12-2
TGTGCCAGCAGCCAAGGTACAGGGATGGTAGGTCAGCCCCAGCATTTT | CASSQGTGMVGQPQHF | TRBJ1-5 | 16 | NA | NA | TRBV3-1/TRBV3-2
TGTGCCTGGAGCTCCGGGACAGGAGGTCGAAACACCATATATTTT | CAWSSGTGGRNTIYF | TRBJ1-3 | 15 | NA | TRBD1 | TRBV30
TGTGCCAGCAGGAGACACGGGCCGTATGGCTACACCTTC | CASRRHGPYGYTF | TRBJ1-2 | 13 | NA | NA | TRBV7-2
TGTGCCAGCAGCCTTCGAGAGCAAGAGACCCAGTACTTC | CASSLREQETQYF | TRBJ2-5 | 13 | NA | NA | TRBV4-2
TGTGCCAGCAGTTTATCGGGTAATGAAAAACTGTTTTTT | CASSLSGNEKLFF | TRBJ1-4 | 13 | NA | NA | TRBV12-3/TRBV12-4
TGTGCCAGCAGCCAAGATCAGGGGGGACTACAGGTCTCCATATATTTT | CASSQDQGGLQVSIYF | TRBJ1-3 | 16 | NA | TRBD1 | TRBV3-1/TRBV3-2
TGTGCCAGTAGTGGGGCCGACAGTAGCAATCAGCCCCAGCATTTT | CASSGADSSNQPQHF | TRBJ1-5 | 15 | NA | NA | TRBV19
TGTGCCAGCAGCTCGCTGTTTCGACAGGGCGAGACTGAAGCTTTCTTT | CASSSLFRQGETEAFF | TRBJ1-1 | 16 | NA | TRBD1 | TRBV5-5
TGTGCCAGCAGTTACCTAAGATCCAATCAGCCCCAGCATTTT | CASSYLRSNQPQHF | TRBJ1-5 | 14 | NA | NA | TRBV6-6
TGCAGCGTAGCGATGACCACAGGGATGGATGGCTACACCTTC | CSVAMTTGMDGYTF | TRBJ1-2 | 14 | NA | NA | TRBV29-1
TGCGCCAGCAGCCAAGAAGGCAGAGTTTCCCAAGAGACCCAGTACTTC | CASSQEGRVSQETQYF | TRBJ2-5 | 16 | NA | NA | TRBV4-1
TGTGCCAGCAGCTTAGGTGTCGGGGGGCACGGCAGCACTGAAGCTTTCTTT | CASSLGVGGHGSTEAFF | TRBJ1-1 | 17 | few | NA | TRBV11-2
TGTGCCAGCAGTTCACATGACCCGGGGAACACTGAAGCTTTCTTT | CASSSHDPGNTEAFF | TRBJ1-1 | 15 | NA | NA | TRBV27
TGTGCCAGCAGCAAAGGGGGGGGTACTGAAGCTTTCTTT | CASSKGGGTEAFF | TRBJ1-1 | 13 | NA | NA | TRBV21-1
TGCGCCAGCAGCTTAGGGACTAGCTCTTTCAAGGATACGCAGTATTTT | CASSLGTSSFKDTQYF | TRBJ2-3 | 16 | NA | TRBD2 | TRBV5-1
TGCGCCAGCAGGGGAGGGGTGGCGGCTAGCGGAGCAACCTACGAGCAGTACTTC | CASRGGVAASGATYEQYF | TRBJ2-7 | 18 | NA | TRBD2 | TRBV5-1
TGTGCCTGGAGTGTACGGAAGAACACTGAAGCTTTCTTT | CAWSVRKNTEAFF | TRBJ1-1 | 13 | NA | NA | TRBV30
TGTGCCAGTAGTATCTGGCTCGGGACGATGGTTCAGCCCCAGCATTTT | CASSIWLGTMVQPQHF | TRBJ1-5 | 16 | NA | NA | TRBV19
TGTGCCAGCAGCCCGTCGGGTGATACGGGAGAAAAACTGTTTTTT | CASSPSGDTGEKLFF | TRBJ1-4 | 15 | NA | NA | TRBV7-9
TGTGCCACCAGTGATAAGCGGAGCCACCCGCGGGAGACCCAGTACTTC | CATSDKRSHPRETQYF | TRBJ2-5 | 16 | NA | NA | TRBV24-1
TGTGCCAGCAGTGAAGTCAGGTGGACCGGGGAGCTGTTTTTT | CASSEVRWTGELFF | TRBJ2-2 | 14 | NA | NA | TRBV6-1
TGTGCCAGCAGTGAAATAGGAAACACCGGGGAGCTGTTTTTT | CASSEIGNTGELFF | TRBJ2-2 | 14 | NA | NA | TRBV2
TGTGCCTGGAGTCCTCTCCGATGGGACAGCTATCAGCCCCAGCATTTT | CAWSPLRWDSYQPQHF | TRBJ1-5 | 16 | NA | TRBD1 | TRBV30
TGTGCCAGCAGCTTGGCTGCGACCAACACTGAAGCTTTCTTT | CASSLAATNTEAFF | TRBJ1-1 | 14 | NA | NA | TRBV5-6
TGCGCCAGCACCGGGAGGGGGGGACAGGGTGAGCAGTTCTTC | CASTGRGGQGEQFF | TRBJ2-1 | 14 | few | NA | TRBV5-1
TGTGCCAGCAGCCGCTTAGCGGGGGCACTGGAAAAACTGTTTTTT | CASSRLAGALEKLFF | TRBJ1-4 | 15 | NA | NA | TRBV7-8
TGTGCCAGCAGAGCTTGGCCCACGGCAGGGCAGCCCCAGCATTTT | CASRAWPTAGQPQHF | TRBJ1-5 | 15 | NA | NA | TRBV27
TGTGCCAGCAGCCAAGGACAGGGGGGACCCTACGAGCAGTACTTC | CASSQGQGGPYEQYF | TRBJ2-7 | 15 | NA | TRBD1 | TRBV3-1/TRBV3-2